The rows below give T cell receptor beta chains drawn from one sample of a study of cytomegalovirus exposure and HLA in healthy donors. The repertoire was sequenced with immunoSEQ multiplex PCR; TCRdb's copy has only in-frame clones and lacks some. Of 120,000 or so clones listed, roughly 78% are singletons. The material sequenced was PBMCs. Receptors originate from a woman aged 40 to 49 in good health and CMV-seronegative. The conserved cysteine and the conserved F or W are not part of the CDR3 here.

v_gene: TRBV6-6; j_gene: TRBJ2-3; CDR3aa: ASSYSGQLTDTQY
v_gene: TRBV5-4; j_gene: TRBJ2-1; CDR3aa: ASSFRREIGNEQF
v_gene: TRBV19; j_gene: TRBJ2-7; CDR3aa: ASSRETGSYEQY
v_gene: TRBV10-3; j_gene: TRBJ2-7; CDR3aa: AIAGTDNSYEQY
v_gene: TRBV18; j_gene: TRBJ2-7; CDR3aa: ASSPQPLGLPPSEQY
v_gene: TRBV21-1; j_gene: TRBJ2-6; CDR3aa: ASPTGEVISGANVLT
v_gene: TRBV5-6; j_gene: TRBJ2-1; CDR3aa: ASSLGRRGEQF
v_gene: TRBV5-1; j_gene: TRBJ2-1; CDR3aa: ASSLGHRTSGGNEQF
v_gene: TRBV6-5; j_gene: TRBJ1-2; CDR3aa: ASSYFPQGANYGYT
v_gene: TRBV4-3; j_gene: TRBJ2-5; CDR3aa: ASSPQGRETQY